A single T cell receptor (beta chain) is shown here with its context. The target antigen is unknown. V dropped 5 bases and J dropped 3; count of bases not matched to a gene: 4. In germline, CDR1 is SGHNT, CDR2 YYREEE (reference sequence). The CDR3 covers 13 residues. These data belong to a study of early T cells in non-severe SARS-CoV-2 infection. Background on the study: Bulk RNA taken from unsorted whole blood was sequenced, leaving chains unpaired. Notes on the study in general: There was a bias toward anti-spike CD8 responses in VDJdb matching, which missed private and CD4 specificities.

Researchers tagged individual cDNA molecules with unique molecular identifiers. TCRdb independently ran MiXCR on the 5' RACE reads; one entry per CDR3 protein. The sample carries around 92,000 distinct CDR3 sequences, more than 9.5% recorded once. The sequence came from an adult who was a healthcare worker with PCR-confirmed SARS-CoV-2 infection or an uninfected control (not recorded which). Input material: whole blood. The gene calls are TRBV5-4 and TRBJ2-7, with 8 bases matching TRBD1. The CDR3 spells CASRQDRGYEQYF. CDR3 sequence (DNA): TGTGCCAGCAGACAAGACAGGGGCTACGAGCAGTACTTC.